The 18 T cell receptor beta chains below all came from one sample that was sequenced in a study of response to subunit inactivated influenza vaccine. Each CDR3 protein is one row after TCRdb ran MiXCR on the RT-PCR reads. This table holds 430,000 or so distinct CDR3 sequences, around 9.9% found once. This specimen was PBMCs from blood, taken roughly 48 days after vaccination. All receptors derive from a man aged 50 to 59 who received an inactivated influenza vaccine.

At least ten counts were recorded for this clonotype. The V gene is TRBV24-1, the J gene TRBJ2-5; 11 nucleotides match TRBD2. Germline CDR1 KGHDR, CDR2 SFDVKD. The CDR3 runs to 13 residues. The J segment lost 7 bases and the V segment lost 6 bases, leaving 3 bases of the junction unmatched. In DNA, the CDR3 is TGTGCCACCAGTACTAGCGGGGGTTCGACCCAGTACTTC. This translates into CATSTSGGSTQYF.

This clonotype occurred a few times. The V gene is TRBV5-6, the J gene TRBJ1-5, with TRBD1 identical over 7 bases. The germline CDR1 and CDR2 sequences are SGHDT and YYEEEE. With V trimmed by 0 bases and J by 4 bases, 7 bases remained unmatched. The CDR3 runs to 16 residues. DNA for the CDR3: TGTGCCAGCAGCTTGGTGGGGGCAGGGGGAAATCAGCCCCAGCATTTT. Translated, it gives CASSLVGAGGNQPQHF. The complete variable domain, with remaining parts taken from reference TRBV5-6 and TRBJ1-5, reads DAGVTQSPTHLIKTRGQQVTLRCSPKSGHDTVSWYQQALGQGPQFIFQYYEEEERQRGNFPDRFSGHQFPNYSSELNVNALLLGDSALYLCASSLVGAGGNQPQHFGDGTRLSIL.

This clonotype has only a few counts. The V and J genes are TRBV6-2 or TRBV6-3 and TRBJ1-1; D is perhaps TRBD1 (5 bases). CDR3 length: 15 residues. Germline V gives CDR1 MNHEY, CDR2 SVGEGT. V was trimmed by 1 base and J by 0 bases, leaving 9 bases between them. The CDR3 nucleotides read TGTGCCAGCAGTTACTGGGGCAGGGTGAACACTGAAGCTTTCTTT. Translated, it gives CASSYWGRVNTEAFF.

The chain carries TRBV20-1 and TRBJ1-5, with 7 bases that match TRBD1. This CDR3 is 14 amino acids long. The junction had 3 bases not matched to a gene; V was cut back by 0 bases and J by 4 bases. Germline values: CDR1 DFQATT, CDR2 SNEGSKA (reference sequence). The CDR3, as DNA: TGCAGTGCTAGAGACGGACAGGTAAATCAGCCCCAGCATTTT. Its translation: CSARDGQVNQPQHF.

This chain links TRBV6-1 with TRBJ1-1; D gene uncertain. Looked up from germline, CDR1 is MNHNS and CDR2 is SASEGT. This CDR3 contains 14 residues. V gave up 7 bases and J gave up 4 bases, with 16 bases separating them. The CDR3 sequence: CASTPMVGSTEAFF. CDR3 in DNA: TGTGCCAGCACCCCCATGGTGGGGTCCACTGAAGCTTTCTTT.

This clonotype appeared a few times. DNA of the CDR3: TGTGCCTGGAGTGGTATCGCGGACAGTCTCTTTAACGGCTGGAGTAACACCATATATTTT. It codes for CAWSGIADSLFNGWSNTIYF. The chain joins TRBV30 to TRBJ1-3, with D possibly matching TRBD1 (6 bases). The germline V gene encodes CDR1 GTSNPN and CDR2 SVGIG (reference sequence). The CDR3 is made up of 20 amino acids. V was trimmed by 1 base and J by 7 bases, leaving 32 bases between them.

This clonotype was observed at least ten times. This sequence joins TRBV5-1 and TRBJ2-1; 8 nucleotides line up with TRBD2. Germline CDR1 SGHRS, CDR2 YFSETQ. V lost 0 bases and J lost 9; bases outside the gene matches: 8. The CDR3 totals 15 residues. The CDR3 DNA follows: TGCGCCAGCAGCTTGGCCCGGCGGGAGGCTAGTGAGCAGTTCTTC. It yields the protein CASSLARREASEQFF.

The chain has TRBV30 and TRBJ2-2, with D possibly being TRBD2 (6 bases). The V end lost 2 bases, the J end lost 5 bases, and 15 bases lay between the germline ends. The CDR3 has 15 residues. Germline V gene sequence: CDR1 GTSNPN, CDR2 SVGIG (reference sequence). For the CDR3, the DNA is TGTGCCTGGAGTCCTCCGTCGGGAGCAACCGGGGAGCTGTTTTTT. This gives the protein CAWSPPSGATGELFF.

This clonotype was detected many times. The chain joins TRBV20-1 to TRBJ2-1; D is undetermined. Trimming pared 3 bases from V and 5 bases from J, leaving 8 bases between. CDR1 is DFQATT, CDR2 SNEGSKA, per germline (reference sequence). This CDR3 comprises 12 residues. The CDR3: CSARTGNNEQFF. The DNA for the CDR3 is TGCAGTGCTAGGACTGGAAACAATGAGCAGTTCTTC.

This chain connects TRBV12-3 or TRBV12-4 to TRBJ1-1; no clear D gene. The CDR3 runs 12 residues. Trimming left V 6 bases short and J 5 bases short, with 10 bases between. For the CDR3, the DNA is TGTGCCAGCAGCGCAAGACGGACTGAAGCTTTCTTT. Protein: CASSARRTEAFF.

V gene TRBV4-3 combines with J gene TRBJ2-7; D might be TRBD2 (5 bases). V gave up 1 base and J gave up 2 bases, with 21 bases separating them. Germline CDR1 and CDR2: LGHNA and YSLEER. The CDR3 is 18 residues long. The CDR3 spells CASSQVLGTASSTYEQYF. Written as DNA, the CDR3 is TGCGCCAGCAGCCAAGTTTTGGGTACGGCTAGCAGCACCTACGAGCAGTACTTC.

There are a few counts of this clonotype. The chain links TRBV12-3 or TRBV12-4 to TRBJ1-2, with D maybe TRBD1 (6 bases). V lost 3 bases, J lost 7 bases, and 15 bases lay in between. CDR3 length: 14 amino acids. The DNA of the CDR3 is TGTGCCAGCAGTTTGCCCGGGACACACAGTGGCTACACCTTC. Its protein product is CASSLPGTHSGYTF.

This chain links TRBV12-3 or TRBV12-4 with TRBJ1-1; TRBD1 agrees at 8 bases. The CDR3 is 16 residues long. Trimming at V came to 2 bases and at J to 0 bases, leaving 5 bases not matched to a gene. The CDR3 DNA sequence: TGTGCCAGCAGTTTACGACAGGGGTACATGAACACTGAAGCTTTCTTT. It specifies CASSLRQGYMNTEAFF.

V usage is TRBV3-1 and J usage is TRBJ1-2; TRBD1 is a possible D gene (6 bases). The CDR3 sequence is 17 residues long. Looked up from germline, CDR1 is LGHDT and CDR2 is YNNKEL (reference sequence). With 1 base removed from V and 0 bases from J, the gap between germline ends came to 15 bases. CDR3 in amino acids: CASSQGIWDTANYGYTF. The CDR3 DNA reads TGTGCCAGCAGCCAAGGGATTTGGGACACCGCTAACTATGGCTACACCTTC.

This clonotype has only a few counts. The chain has TRBV12-3 or TRBV12-4 and TRBJ1-5, with a tentative D call TRBD1 (5 bases). This CDR3 has 17 residues. Between the trimmed V and J ends, which lost 4 bases and 0 bases, there was a span of 16 bases. As DNA, the CDR3 is TGTGCCAGCAGTTACAGCGGGACCGGCTTTAGCAATCAGCCCCAGCATTTT. Translating gives CASSYSGTGFSNQPQHF.

A few counts support this clonotype. This chain joins TRBV19 and TRBJ1-1; D is uncertain. The CDR3 has 11 amino acids. Deletions cut 1 base from V and 6 bases from J, with 3 bases between. Germline V gene sequence: CDR1 LNHDA, CDR2 SQIVND (reference sequence). As DNA, the CDR3 is TGTGCCAGTAGTATAGGGGCTGAAGCTTTCTTT. This sequence encodes CASSIGAEAFF.

In its sample, this clonotype was seen a few times. One junction end does not reproduce the germline sequence, and a read error may be involved. J is TRBJ2-6 and V is TRBV10-3, with 10 bases fitting TRBD1. This CDR3 has 17 residues. Germline lookup yields CDR1 ENHRY and CDR2 SYGVKD. The CDR3 DNA reads TGTGCCATCAATGAGGACAGGGGGATCTCTGGGGCCAACGTCCTGACTTTC. It is translated as CAINEDRGISGANVLTF.

The chain couples TRBV30 to TRBJ2-7; tentative D call: TRBD1 (6 bases). With 3 bases removed from V and 2 bases from J, the gap between germline ends came to 11 bases. Germline assignment: CDR1 GTSNPN and CDR2 SVGIG (reference sequence). The CDR3 totals 13 residues. This CDR3 reads CAWSRGGPYEQYF. DNA of the CDR3: TGTGCCTGGAGCCGAGGGGGACCCTACGAGCAGTACTTC.